These 20 T cell receptor beta chains were sequenced from one sample in a study of CD8 T cells in ankylosing spondylitis. Study-wide points: A TCR beta motif made of about 8 highly homologous variants seemed typical of ankylosing spondylitis blood.

Antigens for these TCRs are unknown. One entry per CDR3 protein results from TCRdb running MiXCR on the 5' RACE reads. The data contain about 540,000 distinct CDR3 sequences, about 13% of them singletons. The sequencing sample was made of blood, either unsorted or a sorted T cell fraction (not recorded which). These receptors originate from a male donor with ankylosing spondylitis.

V and J are TRBV29-1 and TRBJ2-7, with 7 bases lining up with TRBD2. This CDR3 has 16 residues. Per the germline V gene, CDR1 is SQVTM and CDR2 is ANQGSEA. J gave up 0 bases and V 7 bases, and 15 bases lay outside the gene matches. The CDR3 is CSATRGEGSSSYEQYV. DNA of the CDR3: TGCAGCGCCACCCGCGGGGAGGGCTCGAGCTCCTACGAGCAGTACGTC.

The table lists this clonotype with a few counts. V usage is TRBV3-1 and J usage is TRBJ1-1; TRBD1 is a possible D gene (6 bases). This CDR3 has 15 residues. V was pared by 7 bases and J by 2 bases, with 17 bases between. Germline CDR1 LGHDT, CDR2 YNNKEL (reference sequence). CDR3 DNA sequence: TGTGCCAGCACCCGCTTAAGAGGGACAAACACTGAAGCTTTCTTT. This translates into CASTRLRGTNTEAFF. The full variable domain, completed using reference TRBV3-1 and TRBJ1-1, is DTAVSQTPKYLVTQMGNDKSIKCEQNLGHDTMYWYKQDSKKFLKIMFSYNNKELIINETVPNRFSPKSPDKAHLNLHINSLELGDSAVYFCASTRLRGTNTEAFFGQGTRLTVV.

The chain couples TRBV7-9 to TRBJ2-5; 8 bases fit TRBD2. CDR1 is SEHNR, CDR2 FQNEAQ, per germline (reference sequence). This CDR3 has 15 amino acids. V was pared by 5 bases and J by 2 bases, with 7 bases of the junction left unmatched. CDR3 DNA sequence: TGTGCCAGCAGCGCCACCGTAGCGGGACAAGAGACCCAGTACTTC. It specifies CASSATVAGQETQYF. Using reference TRBV7-9 and TRBJ2-5 for the parts outside the CDR3, the full variable domain is DTGVSQNPRHKITKRGQNVTFRCDPISEHNRLYWYRQTLGQGPEFLTYFQNEAQLEKSRLLSDRFSAERPKGSFSTLEIQRTEQGDSAMYLCASSATVAGQETQYFGPGTRLLVL.

This clonotype has a handful of counts. The chain recombines TRBV5-1 with TRBJ1-3; 7 positions agree with TRBD1. V shed 4 bases and J 4 bases; nucleotides not matched to a gene: 8. This CDR3 comprises 15 residues. Germline V CDR1 and CDR2: SGHRS, YFSETQ. This CDR3 reads CASSPQGVAGNTIYF. The CDR3 DNA reads TGCGCCAGCAGCCCCCAGGGGGTAGCCGGAAACACCATATATTTT.

This clonotype was counted only a few times. The chain uses TRBV6-4 and TRBJ2-1; tentatively, D is TRBD1 (5 bases). There are 15 residues in the CDR3. The V gene lost 8 bases and the J gene lost 3 bases, with 17 bases spanning the gap. Germline CDR1 MRHNA, CDR2 SNTAGT. CDR3 region: CASRLRDSHYNEQFF. CDR3 in DNA: TGTGCCAGCCGCCTTCGAGACAGCCACTACAATGAGCAGTTCTTC.

This clonotype was detected a few times. The rearrangement uses TRBV2 and TRBJ2-7; D is unresolved. V lost 7 bases, J lost 3 bases, and 10 bases lay in between. The length of the CDR3 is 12 residues. In germline, CDR1 is SNHLY, CDR2 FYNNEI. The CDR3 DNA follows: TGTGCCAGCACTTTGAACCTCTACGAGCAGTACGTC. This encodes CASTLNLYEQYV.

The chain has TRBV20-1 and TRBJ1-2, with D maybe TRBD1 (5 bases). The CDR3 runs to 12 residues. Trimming took off 6 bases at V and 5 bases at J, with 13 bases between the two ends. Germline CDR1 and CDR2: DFQATT and SNEGSKA (reference sequence). CDR3 region: CSANHGGYGYTF. The DNA for the CDR3 is TGCAGTGCAAACCATGGGGGATATGGCTACACCTTC.

The chain couples TRBV12-5 to TRBJ2-3; 12 positions match TRBD2. Germline V CDR1 and CDR2: LGHNT, FRNRAP. The CDR3 has 18 amino acids. V lost 0 bases, J lost 3 bases, and 7 bases stayed unmatched. Written as DNA, the CDR3 is TGTGCTAGTGGTTTGGTTCCGGTGACTAGCGGGGGTACAGATACGCAGTATTTT. Translation: CASGLVPVTSGGTDTQYF.

This clonotype appeared a few times. The chain employs TRBV11-2 and TRBJ1-3; TRBD1 matches 7 bases. CDR3 length: 17 residues. The V segment lost 5 bases and the J segment 0 bases; nucleotides outside the gene matches: 10. Germline assignment: CDR1 SGHAT and CDR2 FQNNGV. CDR3 residues: CASSLLQGTSSGNTIYF. CDR3 DNA sequence: TGTGCCAGCAGCCTGCTACAGGGGACAAGCTCTGGAAACACCATATATTTT.

This clonotype was detected many times. CDR3 DNA sequence: TGTGCCAGCAGCTTAGGGACTAGCGGACGCGGTACGCAGTATTTT. Its protein product is CASSLGTSGRGTQYF. V is TRBV7-2 and J is TRBJ2-3; 10 nucleotides align to TRBD2. Unmatched junction bases numbered 6, after V lost 1 base and J lost 8 bases. This CDR3 region has 15 residues. Germline lookup yields CDR1 SGHTA and CDR2 FQGNSA.

V gene TRBV5-5 combines with J gene TRBJ2-3, with 9 positions matching TRBD2. There are 14 residues in the CDR3. CDR1 and CDR2 (germline): SGHKS, YYEKEE (reference sequence). V shed 4 bases and J 2 bases; nucleotides not matched to a gene: 2. The CDR3 sequence: CASSRLAATDTQYF. CDR3 in DNA: TGTGCCAGCAGCAGACTAGCGGCCACAGATACGCAGTATTTT. The variable domain in full, completed from reference TRBV5-5 and TRBJ2-3, reads DAGVTQSPTHLIKTRGQQVTLRCSPISGHKSVSWYQQVLGQGPQFIFQYYEKEERGRGNFPDRFSARQFPNYSSELNVNALLLGDSALYLCASSRLAATDTQYFGPGTRLTVL.

The chain employs TRBV5-1 and TRBJ2-5, with 7 bases that match TRBD1. From germline, CDR1 is SGHRS and CDR2 YFSETQ. J lost 2 bases, V lost 4 bases, and 11 bases had no gene match. The CDR3 extends over 16 amino acids. The CDR3 here is CASSPRPGTVQETQYF. The CDR3 coding sequence is TGCGCCAGCAGCCCGCGTCCCGGGACAGTTCAAGAGACCCAGTACTTC.

A few counts support this clonotype. An end of the junction differs from the germline gene, which may be a read error. The chain joins TRBV5-5 to TRBJ1-3; D unresolved. The CDR3 length is 14 residues. Germline CDR1 and CDR2: SGHKS and YYEKEE (reference sequence). CDR3: CASSPTNTGSTIYF. The CDR3 nucleotides are TGTGCCAGCAGCCCGACTAATACGGGAAGCACCATATATTTT.

The chain couples TRBV20-1 to TRBJ2-5, with a weak D call TRBD2 (5 bases). This CDR3 is built from 14 residues. Looked up from germline, CDR1 is DFQATT and CDR2 is SNEGSKA (reference sequence). Trimming left V 6 bases short and J 1 base short, with 15 bases between. CDR3 amino acids: CSAPLGGPQETQYF. The CDR3, as DNA: TGCAGTGCCCCTTTAGGAGGCCCCCAAGAGACCCAGTACTTC.

V is TRBV20-1 and J is TRBJ2-3; TRBD1 aligns across 8 bases. The CDR3 is 13 residues long. Per germline, CDR1 DFQATT and CDR2 SNEGSKA (reference sequence). The junction had 7 bases not matched to a gene; V was cut back by 8 bases and J by 3 bases. The CDR3 DNA sequence: TGCAGTAAAGAAGGGACAGGTACAGATACGCAGTATTTT. Its translation: CSKEGTGTDTQYF.

This clonotype was counted many times. This sequence joins TRBV5-1 and TRBJ2-6; D gene unclear. The CDR3 runs 15 residues. Germline V gene lookup returns CDR1 SGHRS and CDR2 YFSETQ. V was shortened by 1 base and J by 0 bases, with 5 bases between the two germline ends. The DNA of the CDR3 is TGCGCCAGCAGCTTGAGTATCTCTGGGGCCAACGTCCTGACTTTC. Translated, it gives CASSLSISGANVLTF.

The table lists this clonotype with many counts. The genes are TRBV12-3 or TRBV12-4 and TRBJ1-1, with D unresolved. The CDR3 has 13 residues. V lost 3 bases to trimming and J lost 10 bases, with 15 bases between them. CDR3: CASSLGHPDVAFF. CDR3 nucleotides: TGTGCCAGCAGTTTGGGTCACCCTGATGTAGCTTTCTTT.

This chain uses TRBV7-8 with TRBJ2-2; 12 nucleotides align to TRBD2. CDR3 length: 17 residues. Germline trimming cut 7 bases from V and 5 bases from J; bases unmatched to any gene: 11. Germline assignment: CDR1 SGHVS and CDR2 FQNEAQ. CDR3 region: CASIQTSGRSSTGELFF. As DNA, the CDR3 is TGTGCCAGCATCCAGACTAGCGGGAGAAGTTCGACCGGGGAGCTGTTTTTT.

This clonotype was seen at least ten times. The chain has TRBV5-1 and TRBJ2-1; D gene uncertain. The CDR3 is 15 residues long. From germline, CDR1 is SGHRS and CDR2 YFSETQ. The ends were cut back, 0 bases at V and 4 bases at J, with 11 bases in the middle. The CDR3 DNA is TGCGCCAGCAGCTTGGGTTCTCTCGGGTACAATGAGCAGTTCTTC. It encodes CASSLGSLGYNEQFF.

This clonotype was detected a few times. The V call is TRBV6-1, the J call TRBJ1-2; D is uncertain. CDR1 and CDR2 from the germline V gene are MNHNS and SASEGT. Trimming shortened V by 0 bases and J by 8 bases, and 16 bases separated the two germline ends. The CDR3 totals 15 residues. The chain's CDR3 is CASSEAWNGPGGYTF. The CDR3 coding sequence is TGTGCCAGCAGTGAAGCTTGGAATGGGCCGGGGGGCTACACCTTC.